This T cell receptor (beta chain) came from a study of technical replicates of blood from a few donors listed by TCRdb under 2017. The library was produced with the immunoSEQ multiplex PCR assay. Sourced from immuneACCESS, this table was stored by TCRdb with only in-frame sequences that have V and J called. A share of the clones is absent; for the studies checked, an unresolved V gene accounts for under half, and the remainder has no known explanation. The sample includes about 82,000 clones, with over 95% observed a single time. Around 0.38% of the sample is in the top ten clones. V and J lose 1 base and 4 bases, and a span of 12 bases separates them. The CDR3, from cysteine to phenylalanine, totals 14 residues. Only the CDR3 DNA is retained, 42 bases long and in frame from the first base. The germline V gene provides CDR1 SGHDT and CDR2 YYEEEE. In the case of this clone: Which antigen it targets is not known. No much larger clonotype is one base removed from it; base qualities were not supplied.

The sample was T cells isolated from PBMCs. The receptor comes from a human donor in good health. This chain joins TRBV5-6 to TRBJ2-7; the best D guess is TRBD1, with 7 bases matching. The DNA is TGTGCCAGCAGCTTGACAGGGGAGGATTACGAGCAGTACTTC. Its translation reads: CASSLTGEDYEQYF.